This T cell receptor beta chain was recorded in a study of cytomegalovirus exposure and HLA in healthy donors. This clone was seen a handful of times. The target antigen is unknown. PCR primers comprised 60 Vbeta and 13 Jbeta primers. TCRdb's copy holds only in-frame clones and misses some; the assay was immunoSEQ multiplex PCR. Of approximately 74,000 clones in the sample, around three quarters were seen once. General observations from the study: Sequencing likely produced, as an artifact, a cluster of highly shared sequence variants. In a later analysis, TCR association rates varied by HLA locus: DRB1 most, HLA-C fewest. 87-base-pair reads could not separate some V segments, including TRBV6-2 and TRBV6-3.

The CDR3 has 15 amino acids. V gave up 4 bases and J gave up 9 bases; unmatched junction bases: 12. Germline-derived CDR1 and CDR2 are SGHAT and FQDESV (reference sequence). The V call is TRBV11-1, the J call TRBJ1-1, with TRBD1 identical over 9 bases. The origin of this receptor is a man in his fifties or sixties in good health and CMV-seropositive. The sequenced sample consisted of PBMCs. The CDR3: CASSSGDRAAMKAFF. CDR3 coding DNA: TGTGCCAGCAGCTCGGGGGACAGGGCTGCCATGAAAGCTTTCTTT.